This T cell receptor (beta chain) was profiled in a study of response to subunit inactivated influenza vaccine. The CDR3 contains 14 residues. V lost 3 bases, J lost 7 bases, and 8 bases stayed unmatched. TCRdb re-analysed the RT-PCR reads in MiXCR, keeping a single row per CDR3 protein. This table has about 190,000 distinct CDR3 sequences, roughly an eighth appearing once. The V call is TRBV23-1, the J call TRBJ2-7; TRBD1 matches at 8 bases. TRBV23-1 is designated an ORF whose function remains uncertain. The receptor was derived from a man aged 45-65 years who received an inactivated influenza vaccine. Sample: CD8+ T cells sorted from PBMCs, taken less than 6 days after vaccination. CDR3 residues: CASSQTQGAQEQYF. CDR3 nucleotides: TGCGCCAGCAGTCAGACCCAGGGGGCTCAGGAGCAGTACTTC.